These 12 T cell receptor beta chains were sequenced from one sample in a study of shared clonotypes between healthy human individuals (dated by TCRdb to 2018 to 2021). Receptor libraries were prepared by the immunoSEQ multiplex PCR assay. In its TCRdb copy, this immuneACCESS table keeps in-frame sequences only and misses some clones. Where compared with another copy, unresolved V genes explain less than half of these, and the others have no known cause. The sample yields approximately 470,000 clones; 60% to 80% were counted once. The ten biggest clones cover more than 10% of the sample. The source material was PBMCs. The origin of the receptors is a woman in her thirties or forties in good health. Some clones in this sample may be carry-over from other donors' samples.

The gene calls are TRBV11-2 and TRBJ2-7; the D gene is possibly TRBD1 (5 bases). V shed 6 bases and J shed 5 bases, with 14 bases lying between them. The CDR3 spans 13 residues. Germline-derived CDR1 and CDR2 are SGHAT and FQNNGV. The chain's CDR3 is CASSVQGLNEQYF. The CDR3 DNA is TGTGCCAGCAGTGTGCAGGGCCTAAACGAGCAGTACTTC.

As concerns this clone: Other DNA variants within this sample encode the same CDR3. This rearrangement joins TRBV18 to TRBJ2-5; TRBD2 matches 7 bases. The CDR3 has 13 residues. Per the germline V gene, CDR1 is KGHSH and CDR2 is LQKENI. Trimming at V came to 3 bases and at J to 2 bases, leaving 0 bases not matched to a gene. The chain's CDR3 is CASSPGLQETQYF. CDR3 in DNA: TGTGCCAGCTCACCGGGACTACAAGAGACCCAGTACTTC.

This clone has a count of ten or more. The CDR3 region is CASSPDSSTGNTIYF. The CDR3 DNA reads TGTGCCAGCAGCCCGGACAGCTCCACGGGAAACACCATATATTTT. The V gene is TRBV7-2, the J gene TRBJ1-3; perhaps TRBD1 as D (6 bases). The length of the CDR3 is 15 residues. In germline, CDR1 is SGHTA, CDR2 FQGNSA. Between the trimmed V and J ends, which lost 5 bases and 4 bases, there was a span of 15 bases.

J is TRBJ2-7 and V is TRBV5-1, with TRBD1 matching 8 bases. The length of the CDR3 is 14 residues. After removal of 2 bases from V and 5 bases from J, the junction contained 6 bases not matched to a gene. The germline V gene encodes CDR1 SGHRS and CDR2 YFSETQ. CDR3 sequence: CASSLQGGIDEQYF. CDR3 nucleotide sequence: TGCGCCAGCAGCTTACAGGGGGGTATCGACGAGCAGTACTTC.

CDR3: CASSYTEWTGGTEAFF. The CDR3 bases are TGTGCCAGCAGTTACACTGAATGGACAGGGGGCACTGAAGCTTTCTTT. The chain recombines TRBV6-5 with TRBJ1-1, with 10 bases fitting TRBD1. The CDR3 has 16 amino acids. The junction had 7 bases not matched to a gene; V was cut back by 2 bases and J by 4 bases. Germline CDR1 reads MNHEY; CDR2 reads SVGAGI.

This chain joins TRBV13 and TRBJ1-1; D remains unclear. This CDR3 region has 12 residues. The germline V gene has CDR1 PRHDT and CDR2 FYEKMQ (reference sequence). V lost 4 bases and J 8 bases, leaving 11 bases between the germline ends. In DNA form, the CDR3 reads TGTGCCAGCAGCTCGACTTTGAGGGAAGCTTTCTTT. This gives the protein CASSSTLREAFF.

In its sample, this clone was seen a few times. The chain recombines TRBV5-1 with TRBJ1-2, with D possibly matching TRBD1 (5 bases). Trimming removed 0 bases at V and 7 bases at J, with 10 bases between. This CDR3 is built from 13 residues. Germline loops: CDR1 SGHRS, CDR2 YFSETQ. The CDR3 reads CASSLEGLGGYTF. In DNA, the CDR3 is TGCGCCAGCAGCTTGGAGGGGTTAGGTGGCTACACCTTC. The full variable domain, its missing parts supplied by reference TRBV5-1 and TRBJ1-2, is KAGVTQTPRYLIKTRGQQVTLSCSPISGHRSVSWYQQTPGQGLQFLFEYFSETQRNKGNFPGRFSGRQFSNSRSEMNVSTLELGDSALYLCASSLEGLGGYTFGSGTRLTVV.

In nucleotides, the CDR3 is TGTGCCAGCAGCGTAGCAGGCCTAGCGGGAGGGCCTGGCCATACGCAGTATTTT. Encoded protein: CASSVAGLAGGPGHTQYF. The gene calls are TRBV9 and TRBJ2-3; 12 bases match TRBD2. The CDR3 contains 18 residues. V was clipped by 0 bases and J by 7 bases; unmatched bases: 12. The germline gives CDR1 SGDLS, CDR2 YYNGEE.

The gene calls are TRBV5-1 and TRBJ1-3; no reliable D call. The CDR3 consists of 16 residues. Trimming removed 0 bases at V and 0 bases at J, with 10 bases between. Germline assignment: CDR1 SGHRS and CDR2 YFSETQ. In nucleotides, the CDR3 is TGCGCCAGCAGCTTGGACGGCGTAAACTCTGGAAACACCATATATTTT. Translating it yields CASSLDGVNSGNTIYF. The full variable domain, its missing parts supplied by reference TRBV5-1 and TRBJ1-3, is KAGVTQTPRYLIKTRGQQVTLSCSPISGHRSVSWYQQTPGQGLQFLFEYFSETQRNKGNFPGRFSGRQFSNSRSEMNVSTLELGDSALYLCASSLDGVNSGNTIYFGEGSWLTVV.

The chain uses TRBV28 and TRBJ2-3; 7 bases are a match to TRBD2. The V gene's germline CDR1 is MDHEN and CDR2 SYDVKM. The J segment lost 6 bases and the V segment lost 1 base, leaving 10 bases of the junction unmatched. This CDR3 has 16 residues. The CDR3 DNA is TGTGCCAGCAGTTTATTGGGGGAGGGAGGCGTGGATACGCAGTATTTT. It translates to CASSLLGEGGVDTQYF.

This clone appeared a few times. The sample holds other DNA sequences that translate to the same CDR3. The V and J genes are TRBV15 and TRBJ1-1, with D unclear. V lost 0 bases and J 1 base, leaving 9 bases between the germline ends. The CDR3 runs 15 residues. CDR1 is LNHNV, CDR2 YYDKDF, per germline (reference sequence). For the CDR3, the DNA is TGTGCCACCAGCAGAGATGTTGGGGAGAACACTGAAGCTTTCTTT. Translation gives CATSRDVGENTEAFF.

The J gene is TRBJ1-1, the V gene TRBV4-2, with TRBD1 matching over 7 bases. Germline loops: CDR1 LGHNA, CDR2 YNFKEQ. The CDR3 totals 15 residues. Unmatched junction bases numbered 6, after V lost 3 bases and J lost 2 bases. CDR3 DNA: TGTGCCAGCAGCCACGCGGGACAGCCTAACACTGAAGCTTTCTTT. As protein: CASSHAGQPNTEAFF.